This entry lists 19 T cell receptor beta chains sequenced from one sample in a study of cytomegalovirus exposure and HLA in healthy donors. PCR primers comprised 60 Vbeta and 13 Jbeta primers. Using immunoSEQ multiplex PCR, the repertoire was profiled, and TCRdb retains in-frame clones only, with some absent. The sample has tens of thousands of clones; the top ten hold around 12%. Sample: PBMCs. The receptors were sampled from a man aged 18 to 29 in good health and CMV-seropositive.

This chain joins TRBV19 and TRBJ2-1, with 7 bases lining up with TRBD2. CDR1 is LNHDA and CDR2 is SQIVND in the germline V gene (reference sequence). V lost 7 bases to trimming and J lost 0 bases; unmatched junction nucleotides: 9. The CDR3 is 16 residues long. CDR3: CASNLSGRSSYNEQFF. The CDR3 DNA sequence: TGTGCCAGTAATCTTAGCGGGCGGAGCTCCTACAATGAGCAGTTCTTC.

This chain links TRBV6-4 with TRBJ2-3, with 9 positions matching TRBD2. This CDR3 has 14 amino acids. V lost 2 bases and J lost 4; bases outside the gene matches: 1. Germline V CDR1 and CDR2: MRHNA, SNTAGT. CDR3 region: CASSDAGGPDTQYF. CDR3 coding DNA: TGTGCCAGCAGTGACGCGGGAGGGCCAGATACGCAGTATTTT.

J is TRBJ2-7 and V is TRBV4-2, with a weak D call TRBD2 (6 bases). V lost 4 bases and J lost 3, with 7 bases in between. Germline CDR1 LGHNA, CDR2 YNFKEQ. CDR3 length: 12 residues. The CDR3 DNA follows: TGTGCCAGCAGCCTGGAGGGCTACGAGCAGTACTTC. Translation: CASSLEGYEQYF.

The J gene is TRBJ2-7, the V gene TRBV30; TRBD1 agrees at 8 bases. The J segment lost 2 bases and the V segment lost 5 bases, leaving 14 bases of the junction unmatched. This CDR3 region has 16 residues. The germline V gene has CDR1 GTSNPN and CDR2 SVGIG (reference sequence). The CDR3 sequence is CAWLGRGQGVAYEQYF. In DNA, the CDR3 is TGTGCCTGGCTCGGACGTGGACAGGGCGTCGCCTACGAGCAGTACTTC.

This rearrangement joins TRBV4-1 to TRBJ1-4; weak D call: TRBD1 (5 bases). Trimming took off 5 bases at V and 3 bases at J, with 16 bases between the two ends. The CDR3 sequence is 16 residues long. CDR1 and CDR2 (germline): MGHRA, YSYEKL. The CDR3 DNA sequence: TGCGCCAGCAGCTCCCAGGGTGGGGCGGCTAATGAAAAACTGTTTTTT. Translating gives CASSSQGGAANEKLFF.

Points on this clone: It is unclear where the CDR3 begins or ends on the DNA, so no DNA is shown, and the CDR3 is as TCRdb lists it. The chain joins TRBV7-2 to TRBJ2-7; TRBD1 is taken as the D call from the table, unchecked against the DNA. The CDR3 length equals 14 residues, ends included. Germline CDR1 and CDR2: SGHTA and FQGNSA. The CDR3 sequence is CASSFGTGTYEQCF.

This rearrangement joins TRBV5-3 to TRBJ1-5, with a tentative D call TRBD1 (6 bases). TRBV5-3 counts as an open reading frame of uncertain function. The CDR3 contains 19 residues. Trimming left V 7 bases short and J 0 bases short, with 26 bases between. The CDR3 region is CARVQNRDNPFYSNQPQHF. The CDR3 bases are TGTGCCAGAGTCCAAAACCGGGACAATCCATTTTATAGCAATCAGCCCCAGCATTTT.

This chain joins TRBV30 and TRBJ2-7; maybe TRBD1 (5 bases). CDR1 and CDR2 from the germline V gene are GTSNPN and SVGIG (reference sequence). This CDR3 is built from 13 residues. V gave up 2 bases and J gave up 0 bases, with 8 bases separating them. This chain's CDR3 is CAWSLDSSYEQYF. The CDR3 DNA sequence: TGTGCCTGGAGTCTCGACAGCTCCTACGAGCAGTACTTC.

This rearrangement joins TRBV5-1 to TRBJ2-1, with 7 bases fitting TRBD2. This CDR3 is 15 amino acids long. Germline lookup yields CDR1 SGHRS and CDR2 YFSETQ. The V gene end was trimmed by 0 bases and the J gene end by 0 bases; junction bases not matched to a gene: 0. The CDR3 sequence: CASSLVAGSYNEQFF. The CDR3 DNA is TGCGCCAGCAGCTTGGTAGCGGGCTCCTACAATGAGCAGTTCTTC. The complete variable domain, with remaining parts taken from reference TRBV5-1 and TRBJ2-1, reads KAGVTQTPRYLIKTRGQQVTLSCSPISGHRSVSWYQQTPGQGLQFLFEYFSETQRNKGNFPGRFSGRQFSNSRSEMNVSTLELGDSALYLCASSLVAGSYNEQFFGPGTRLTVL.

J is TRBJ2-5 and V is TRBV11-3; 9 nucleotides align to TRBD1. This CDR3 is built from 14 residues. The ends lost 3 bases at V and 5 bases at J; junction bases unmatched: 4. CDR1 and CDR2 (germline): SGHNT, YENEEA. In DNA, the CDR3 is TGTGCCAGCAGCTTTACGACAGGGGGTGAGACCCAGTACTTC. It yields the protein CASSFTTGGETQYF.

This chain connects TRBV28 to TRBJ2-7; possibly TRBD1 for D (6 bases). V dropped 3 bases and J dropped 5 bases, with 14 bases sitting between them. This CDR3 is 14 amino acids long. CDR1 and CDR2 (germline): MDHEN, SYDVKM. CDR3 sequence (DNA): TGTGCCAGCAGTTTGTGGGGGCTAGATCACGAGCAGTACTTC. It specifies CASSLWGLDHEQYF.

V gene TRBV27 combines with J gene TRBJ2-7, with D possibly TRBD1 on 5 matching bases. V was clipped by 2 bases and J by 2 bases, with 10 bases between them. The CDR3 runs to 14 residues. Germline CDR1 and CDR2: MNHEY and SMNVEV (reference sequence). The CDR3: CASSLGRATYEQYF. The CDR3 DNA reads TGTGCCAGCAGTTTAGGCAGGGCCACCTACGAGCAGTACTTC.

J is TRBJ2-1 and V is TRBV27; D is uncertain. The ends were cut back, 8 bases at V and 4 bases at J, with 15 bases in the middle. The CDR3 has 14 amino acids. In germline, CDR1 is MNHEY, CDR2 SMNVEV (reference sequence). CDR3 in amino acids: CASGWANSYNEQFF. CDR3 nucleotides: TGTGCCAGCGGGTGGGCGAACTCTTACAATGAGCAGTTCTTC.

The chain combines TRBV27 with TRBJ1-1; D unclear. Germline-derived CDR1 and CDR2 are MNHEY and SMNVEV (reference sequence). With 4 bases removed from V and 2 bases from J, the gap between germline ends came to 11 bases. The CDR3 loop spans 14 amino acids. The chain's CDR3 is CASSSWETNTEAFF. CDR3 sequence (DNA): TGTGCCAGCAGTTCGTGGGAGACAAACACTGAAGCTTTCTTT.

The chain is built from TRBV19 and TRBJ1-1; D remains unclear. V lost 3 bases and J lost 3, with 8 bases in between. Germline V gene sequence: CDR1 LNHDA, CDR2 SQIVND (reference sequence). CDR3 length equals 13 residues. The CDR3 loop reads CASSMNRYTEAFF. CDR3 nucleotides: TGTGCCAGTAGTATGAACAGATACACTGAAGCTTTCTTT.

The J gene is TRBJ2-3, the V gene TRBV5-6; 9 bases fit TRBD1. The V and J ends lost 7 bases and 3 bases, in that order; junction bases with no gene match: 6. This CDR3 region has 14 residues. Germline assignment: CDR1 SGHDT and CDR2 YYEEEE. CDR3 in amino acids: CASGTGGITDTQYF. DNA for the CDR3: TGTGCCAGCGGCACAGGGGGCATTACAGATACGCAGTATTTT.

The V and J genes are TRBV5-1 and TRBJ1-1, with 7 bases aligning to TRBD1. The J segment lost 1 base and the V segment lost 3 bases, leaving 3 bases of the junction unmatched. Germline V gives CDR1 SGHRS, CDR2 YFSETQ. The CDR3 is 14 amino acids. This CDR3 reads CASSSRQGNTEAFF. CDR3 in DNA: TGCGCCAGCAGCTCCCGACAGGGGAACACTGAAGCTTTCTTT. The full variable domain, rest sourced from reference TRBV5-1 and TRBJ1-1, is KAGVTQTPRYLIKTRGQQVTLSCSPISGHRSVSWYQQTPGQGLQFLFEYFSETQRNKGNFPGRFSGRQFSNSRSEMNVSTLELGDSALYLCASSSRQGNTEAFFGQGTRLTVV.

The chain has TRBV4-2 and TRBJ2-5; D possibly corresponds to TRBD2 (5 bases). V was shortened by 4 bases and J by 5 bases, with 20 bases between the two germline ends. CDR1 is LGHNA and CDR2 is YNFKEQ in the germline V gene. CDR3 length equals 16 residues. This CDR3 is CASSRGPEPGRETQYF. Written as DNA, the CDR3 is TGTGCCAGCAGCCGAGGGCCTGAACCTGGCAGGGAGACCCAGTACTTC.

The chain combines TRBV4-1 with TRBJ1-4, with D possibly being TRBD1 (5 bases). CDR3 length equals 14 residues. In germline, CDR1 is MGHRA, CDR2 YSYEKL. The germline V and J ends were trimmed by 0 bases and 11 bases, with 13 bases remaining between them. CDR3 sequence reads: CASSQDLEGRKLFF. DNA of the CDR3: TGCGCCAGCAGCCAAGATCTGGAGGGGAGGAAACTGTTTTTT.